One and the same sample provided the 8 T cell receptor beta chains below, sequenced in a study of T cells in localized non-small cell lung cancer. Sequenced by immunoSEQ multiplex PCR; TCRdb stores in-frame clones only, minus some. The table lists approximately 35,000 clones, around 93% of them singletons. The source material was PBMCs, sampled before any cancer treatment. These receptors all come from a man aged 35-69 years with stage II lung adenocarcinoma.

The gene calls are TRBV11-3 and TRBJ2-1; D might be TRBD1 or TRBD2, each matching 5 bases. Trimming left V 0 bases short and J 10 bases short, with 16 bases between. Germline-derived CDR1 and CDR2 are SGHNT and YENEEA. CDR3 length equals 15 residues. The CDR3 is CASSLEARELKEQFF. As DNA, the CDR3 is TGTGCCAGCAGCTTAGAGGCCAGGGAGTTGAAGGAGCAGTTCTTC.

The gene calls are TRBV19 and TRBJ1-2; D is uncertain. Per the germline V gene, CDR1 is LNHDA and CDR2 is SQIVND (reference sequence). The length of the CDR3 is 14 residues. The V end lost 7 bases, the J end lost 4 bases, and 16 bases lay between the germline ends. The CDR3 reads CASNPLYKSYGYTF. The CDR3 DNA follows: TGTGCCAGTAACCCCCTCTACAAATCCTATGGCTACACCTTC.

The rearrangement links TRBV7-8 to TRBJ2-1, with TRBD2 matching 10 bases. V dropped 4 bases and J dropped 7; count of bases not matched to a gene: 16. Germline CDR1 and CDR2: SGHVS and FQNEAQ. The CDR3 loop spans 18 amino acids. CDR3 nucleotides: TGTGCCAGCAGCTCGCTAACTAGCGGGATTCTACAACCTAATGAGCAGTTCTTC. Its translation is CASSSLTSGILQPNEQFF.

This rearrangement joins TRBV5-6 to TRBJ2-5, with 10 positions matching TRBD2. With 1 base clipped from V and 5 bases from J, the junction kept 11 bases outside the gene matches. The germline gives CDR1 SGHDT, CDR2 YYEEEE. The CDR3 has 17 residues. For the CDR3, the DNA is TGTGCCAGCAGCTTGTCCCTAGCGGGAGTCTTTGGGGAGACCCAGTACTTC. Translating it yields CASSLSLAGVFGETQYF.

The V call is TRBV27, the J call TRBJ2-4; D unresolved. Deletions cut 5 bases from V and 0 bases from J, with 26 bases between. The CDR3 consists of 20 residues. CDR1 and CDR2 from the germline V gene are MNHEY and SMNVEV (reference sequence). The CDR3 DNA follows: TGTGCCAGCAGTCCCCTAGGGCTTGATTCTCACTTTCTAGCCAAAAACATTCAGTACTTC. Encoded protein: CASSPLGLDSHFLAKNIQYF.

The chain carries TRBV7-9 and TRBJ2-7, with TRBD1 identical over 10 bases. Germline V gene sequence: CDR1 SEHNR, CDR2 FQNEAQ (reference sequence). V dropped 5 bases and J dropped 0; count of bases not matched to a gene: 4. CDR3 length: 15 amino acids. The CDR3 sequence: CASSQGQGSSYEQYF. The CDR3, as DNA: TGTGCCAGCAGCCAGGGACAGGGGAGCTCCTACGAGCAGTACTTC.

The chain is built from TRBV7-6 and TRBJ1-2; D remains ambiguous. Trimming took 2 bases from V and 7 from J, leaving 20 bases between them. The CDR3 runs 16 residues. The V gene's germline CDR1 is SGHVS and CDR2 FNYEAQ. Here the CDR3 reads CASSLRPQDGSIGYTF. Written as DNA, the CDR3 is TGTGCCAGCAGCTTAAGGCCCCAGGACGGCTCAATTGGCTACACCTTC.

The chain joins TRBV7-2 to TRBJ2-7; 11 bases line up with TRBD2. V dropped 5 bases and J dropped 1; count of bases not matched to a gene: 10. This CDR3 region has 17 residues. CDR1 and CDR2 from the germline V gene are SGHTA and FQGNSA. This chain's CDR3 is CASSTPPGTSGSYEQYF. In nucleotides, the CDR3 is TGTGCCAGCAGCACGCCGCCCGGGACTAGCGGTTCCTACGAGCAGTACTTC. The whole variable domain, remainder taken from reference TRBV7-2 and TRBJ2-7, is GAGVSQSPSNKVTEKGKDVELRCDPISGHTALYWYRQSLGQGLEFLIYFQGNSAPDKSGLPSDRFSAERTGGSVSTLTIQRTQQEDSAVYLCASSTPPGTSGSYEQYFGPGTRLTVT.